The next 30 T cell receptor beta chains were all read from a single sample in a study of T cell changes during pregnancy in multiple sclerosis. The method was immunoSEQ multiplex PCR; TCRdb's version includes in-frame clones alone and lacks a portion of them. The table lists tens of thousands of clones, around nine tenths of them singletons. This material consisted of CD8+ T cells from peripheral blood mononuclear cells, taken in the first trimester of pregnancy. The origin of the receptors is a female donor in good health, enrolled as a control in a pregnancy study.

The CDR3 sequence is CASSQDAASVLYEQFF. The CDR3 coding sequence is TGCGCCAGCAGCCAAGACGCGGCTAGCGTGCTATATGAGCAGTTCTTC. V gene TRBV4-1 combines with J gene TRBJ2-1, with TRBD2 as a possible D gene (6 bases). V shed 0 bases and J shed 8 bases, with 17 bases lying between them. CDR1 and CDR2 (germline): MGHRA, YSYEKL. This CDR3 spans 16 amino acids.

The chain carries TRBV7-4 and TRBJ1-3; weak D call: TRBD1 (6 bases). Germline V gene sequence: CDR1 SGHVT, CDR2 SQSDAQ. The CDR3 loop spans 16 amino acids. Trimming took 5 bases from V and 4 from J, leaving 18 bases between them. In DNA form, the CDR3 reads TGTGCCAGCAGCCTCCGGACCGGGGGGCGCGGAAACACCATATATTTT. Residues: CASSLRTGGRGNTIYF.

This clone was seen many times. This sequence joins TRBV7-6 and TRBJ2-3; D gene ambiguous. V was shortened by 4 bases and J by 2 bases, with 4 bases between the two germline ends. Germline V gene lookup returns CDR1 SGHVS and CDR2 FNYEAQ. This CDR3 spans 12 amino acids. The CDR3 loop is CASSSNTDTQYF. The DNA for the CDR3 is TGTGCCAGCAGCTCTAACACAGATACGCAGTATTTT.

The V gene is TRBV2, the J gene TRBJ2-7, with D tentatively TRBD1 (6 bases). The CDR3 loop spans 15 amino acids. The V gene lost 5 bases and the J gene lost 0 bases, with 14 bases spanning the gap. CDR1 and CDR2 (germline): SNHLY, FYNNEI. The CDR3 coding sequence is TGTGCCAGCAGTCCTAACCCAGGGGTCTCCTACGAGCAGTACTTC. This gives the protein CASSPNPGVSYEQYF.

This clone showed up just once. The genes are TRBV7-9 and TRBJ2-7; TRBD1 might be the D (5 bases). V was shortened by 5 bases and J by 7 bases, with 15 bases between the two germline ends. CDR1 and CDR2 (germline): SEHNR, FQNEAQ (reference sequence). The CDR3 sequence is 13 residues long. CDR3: CASSTRASGEQYF. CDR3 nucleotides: TGTGCCAGCAGCACCCGGGCCTCAGGGGAGCAGTACTTC.

The DNA of the CDR3 is TGTGCCAGTAGCCCAGGACAGGGGGCGGAAAAACTGTTTTTT. As protein: CASSPGQGAEKLFF. The gene calls are TRBV19 and TRBJ1-4; TRBD1 agrees at 11 bases. The CDR3 is 14 amino acids. Per the germline V gene, CDR1 is LNHDA and CDR2 is SQIVND (reference sequence). The V and J ends lost 6 bases and 8 bases, in that order; junction bases with no gene match: 5.

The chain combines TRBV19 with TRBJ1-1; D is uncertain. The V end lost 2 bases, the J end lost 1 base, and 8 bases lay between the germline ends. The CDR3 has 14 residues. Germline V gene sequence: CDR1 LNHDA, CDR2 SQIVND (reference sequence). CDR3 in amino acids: CASSIREQNTEAFF. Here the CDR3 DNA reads TGTGCCAGTAGTATAAGGGAGCAGAACACTGAAGCTTTCTTT.

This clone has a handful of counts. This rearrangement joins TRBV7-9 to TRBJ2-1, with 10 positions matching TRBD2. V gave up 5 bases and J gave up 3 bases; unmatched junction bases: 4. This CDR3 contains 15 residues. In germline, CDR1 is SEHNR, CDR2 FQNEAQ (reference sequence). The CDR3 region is CASSPGLAHYNEQFF. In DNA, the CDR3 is TGTGCCAGCAGCCCGGGACTAGCGCACTACAATGAGCAGTTCTTC. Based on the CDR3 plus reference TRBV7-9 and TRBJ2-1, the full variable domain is DTGVSQNPRHKITKRGQNVTFRCDPISEHNRLYWYRQTLGQGPEFLTYFQNEAQLEKSRLLSDRFSAERPKGSFSTLEIQRTEQGDSAMYLCASSPGLAHYNEQFFGPGTRLTVL.

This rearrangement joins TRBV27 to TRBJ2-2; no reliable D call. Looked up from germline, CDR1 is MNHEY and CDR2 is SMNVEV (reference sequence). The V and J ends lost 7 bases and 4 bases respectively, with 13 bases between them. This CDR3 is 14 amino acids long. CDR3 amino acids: CASTTRLGTGELFF. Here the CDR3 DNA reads TGTGCCAGCACCACCCGACTGGGCACCGGGGAGCTGTTTTTT.

CDR3 in DNA: TGTGCCAGCAGTGAAGGTCGCGCGGGGAGTCAGCCCCAGCATTTT. It encodes CASSEGRAGSQPQHF. The genes are TRBV6-1 and TRBJ1-5; D is unclear. This CDR3 region has 15 residues. V was clipped by 1 base and J by 6 bases, with 13 bases between them. The germline V gene has CDR1 MNHNS and CDR2 SASEGT.

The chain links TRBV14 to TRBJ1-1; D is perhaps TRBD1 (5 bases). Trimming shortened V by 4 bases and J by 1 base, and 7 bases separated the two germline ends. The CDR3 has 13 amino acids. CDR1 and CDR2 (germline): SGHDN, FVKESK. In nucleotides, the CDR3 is TGTGCCAGCAGCCTTGGACAGAACACTGAAGCTTTCTTT. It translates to CASSLGQNTEAFF.

This CDR3 reads CASSLIGAIGDGYTF. The CDR3 nucleotides are TGTGCCAGCAGTTTAATAGGAGCAATCGGGGATGGCTACACCTTC. The V gene is TRBV28, the J gene TRBJ1-2, with D unclear. V lost 2 bases to trimming and J lost 6 bases, with 16 bases between them. Germline CDR1 and CDR2: MDHEN and SYDVKM. There are 15 residues in the CDR3.

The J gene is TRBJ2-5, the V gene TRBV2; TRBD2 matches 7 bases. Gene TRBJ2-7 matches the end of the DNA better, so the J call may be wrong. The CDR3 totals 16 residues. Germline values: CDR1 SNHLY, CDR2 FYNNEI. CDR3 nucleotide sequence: TGTGCCAGCACTACATCTAGGGAGCGGGGAACCTACGAGCAGTACTTC. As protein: CASTTSRERGTYEQYF.

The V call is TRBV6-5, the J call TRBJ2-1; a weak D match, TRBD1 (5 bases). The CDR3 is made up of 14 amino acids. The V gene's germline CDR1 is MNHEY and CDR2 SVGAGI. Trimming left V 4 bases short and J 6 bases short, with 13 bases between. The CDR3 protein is CASSSLGLSNEQFF. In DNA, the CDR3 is TGTGCCAGCAGTTCCTTGGGGCTCTCCAATGAGCAGTTCTTC.

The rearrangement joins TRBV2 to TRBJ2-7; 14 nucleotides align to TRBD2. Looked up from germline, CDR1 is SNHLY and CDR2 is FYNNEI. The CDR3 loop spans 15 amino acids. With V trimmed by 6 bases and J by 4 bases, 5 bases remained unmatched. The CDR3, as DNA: TGTGCCAGCAGCCAGGGACTAGCGGGAGTTTACGAGCAGTACTTC. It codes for CASSQGLAGVYEQYF.

CDR3 sequence reads: CAWSVLTGSSAGANVLTF. CDR3 sequence (DNA): TGTGCCTGGAGTGTGTTAACGGGTTCGTCTGCTGGGGCCAACGTCCTGACTTTC. The chain joins TRBV30 to TRBJ2-6; D is unresolved. This CDR3 has 18 residues. Germline CDR1 is GTSNPN and CDR2 is SVGIG (reference sequence). The V end lost 0 bases, the J end lost 2 bases, and 17 bases lay between the germline ends.

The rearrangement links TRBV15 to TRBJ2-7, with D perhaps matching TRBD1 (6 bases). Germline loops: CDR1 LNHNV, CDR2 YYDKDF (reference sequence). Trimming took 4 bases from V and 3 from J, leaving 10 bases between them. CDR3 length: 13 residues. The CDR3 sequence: CATSIRDNYEQYF. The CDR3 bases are TGTGCCACCAGCATCCGGGACAACTACGAGCAGTACTTC.

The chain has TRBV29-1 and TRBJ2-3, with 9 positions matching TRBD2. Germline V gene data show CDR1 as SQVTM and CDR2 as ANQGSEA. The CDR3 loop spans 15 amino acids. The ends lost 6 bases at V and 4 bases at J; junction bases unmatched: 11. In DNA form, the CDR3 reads TGCAGCGTCGAGGGCGCGGGAGGGCCCTCAGATACGCAGTATTTT. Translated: CSVEGAGGPSDTQYF.

DNA for the CDR3: TGTGCCAGCAGTGACGGTAGTGGGCCCCAGCATTTT. It yields the protein CASSDGSGPQHF. V usage is TRBV6-1 and J usage is TRBJ1-5; D is unresolved. Trimming took off 3 bases at V and 9 bases at J, with 9 bases between the two ends. The germline gives CDR1 MNHNS, CDR2 SASEGT. This CDR3 region has 12 residues.

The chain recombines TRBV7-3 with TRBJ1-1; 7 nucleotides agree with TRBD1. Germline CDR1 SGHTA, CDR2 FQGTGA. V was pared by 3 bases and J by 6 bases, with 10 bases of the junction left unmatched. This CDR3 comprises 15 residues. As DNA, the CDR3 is TGTGCCAGCAGCTTTTACACAGGGGAACTTGCTGAAGCTTTCTTT. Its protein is CASSFYTGELAEAFF.

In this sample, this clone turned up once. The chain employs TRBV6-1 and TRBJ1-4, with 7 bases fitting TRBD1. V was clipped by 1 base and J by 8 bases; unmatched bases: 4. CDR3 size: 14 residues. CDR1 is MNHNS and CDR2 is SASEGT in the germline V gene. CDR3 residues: CASSEEGGREKLFF. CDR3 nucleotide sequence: TGTGCCAGCAGTGAAGAAGGGGGCCGGGAAAAACTGTTTTTT.

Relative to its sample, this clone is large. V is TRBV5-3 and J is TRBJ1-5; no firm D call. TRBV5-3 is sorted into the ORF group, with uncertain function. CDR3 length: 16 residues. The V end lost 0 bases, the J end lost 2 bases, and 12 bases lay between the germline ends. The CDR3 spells CARSLAVGDGNQPQHF. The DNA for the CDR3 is TGTGCCAGAAGCTTGGCCGTGGGAGACGGCAATCAGCCCCAGCATTTT.

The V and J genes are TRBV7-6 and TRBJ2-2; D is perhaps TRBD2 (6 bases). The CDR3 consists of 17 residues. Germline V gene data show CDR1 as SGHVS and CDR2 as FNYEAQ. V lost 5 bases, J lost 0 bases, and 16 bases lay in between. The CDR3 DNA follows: TGTGCCAGCAGCCCCAAGGGAGGAGGAACGAACACCGGGGAGCTGTTTTTT. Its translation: CASSPKGGGTNTGELFF.

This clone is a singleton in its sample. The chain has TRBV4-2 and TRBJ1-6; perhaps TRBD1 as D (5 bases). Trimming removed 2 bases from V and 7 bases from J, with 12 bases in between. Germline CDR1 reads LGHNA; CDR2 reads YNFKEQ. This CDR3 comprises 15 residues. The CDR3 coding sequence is TGTGCCAGCAGCCAATCCGACAGTTCAAATTCACCCCTCCACTTT. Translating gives CASSQSDSSNSPLHF.

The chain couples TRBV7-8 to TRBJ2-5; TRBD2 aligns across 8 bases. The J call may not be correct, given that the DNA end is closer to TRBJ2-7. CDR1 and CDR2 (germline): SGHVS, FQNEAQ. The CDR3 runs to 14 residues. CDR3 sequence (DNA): TGTGCCAGCAGCTTGCAGACTAGCGCATACGAGCAGTACTTC. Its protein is CASSLQTSAYEQYF.

The CDR3 DNA is TGCGCCAGCAGCTTGGGAGCGGGGGGCGGGACAGATACGCAGTATTTT. Translation: CASSLGAGGGTDTQYF. The chain couples TRBV5-1 to TRBJ2-3, with 9 bases lining up with TRBD2. This CDR3 is 16 amino acids long. The trim removed 0 bases at V and 3 bases at J, leaving 5 bases unmatched. The germline CDR1 and CDR2 sequences are SGHRS and YFSETQ. The whole variable domain, remainder taken from reference TRBV5-1 and TRBJ2-3, is KAGVTQTPRYLIKTRGQQVTLSCSPISGHRSVSWYQQTPGQGLQFLFEYFSETQRNKGNFPGRFSGRQFSNSRSEMNVSTLELGDSALYLCASSLGAGGGTDTQYFGPGTRLTVL.

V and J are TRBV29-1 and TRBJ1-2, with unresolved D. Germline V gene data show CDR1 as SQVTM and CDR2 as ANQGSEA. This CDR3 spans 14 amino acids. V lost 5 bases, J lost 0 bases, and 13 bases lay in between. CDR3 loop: CSVIRDYPNYGYTF. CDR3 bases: TGCAGCGTTATACGCGATTATCCTAACTATGGCTACACCTTC.

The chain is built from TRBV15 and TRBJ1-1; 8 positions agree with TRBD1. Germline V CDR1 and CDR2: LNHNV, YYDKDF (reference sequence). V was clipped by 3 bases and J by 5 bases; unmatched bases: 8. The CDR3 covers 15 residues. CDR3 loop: CATSRADREATEAFF. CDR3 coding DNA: TGTGCCACCAGCAGGGCGGACAGGGAGGCGACTGAAGCTTTCTTT.

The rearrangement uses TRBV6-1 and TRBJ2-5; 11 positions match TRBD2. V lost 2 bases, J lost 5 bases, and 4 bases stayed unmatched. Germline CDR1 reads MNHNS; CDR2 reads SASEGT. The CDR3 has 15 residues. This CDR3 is CASSEIAGGPETQYF. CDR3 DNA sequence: TGTGCCAGCAGTGAAATAGCGGGAGGGCCCGAGACCCAGTACTTC.

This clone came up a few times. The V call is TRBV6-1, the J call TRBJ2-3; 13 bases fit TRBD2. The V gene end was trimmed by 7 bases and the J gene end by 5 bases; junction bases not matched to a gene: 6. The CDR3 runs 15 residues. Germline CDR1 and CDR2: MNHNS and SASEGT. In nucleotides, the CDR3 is TGTGCCAGCAACCTACTAGCGGGGGGGCTAGATACGCAGTATTTT. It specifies CASNLLAGGLDTQYF.